The 17 T cell receptor beta chains below were found in one sample sequenced in a study of blood T cell repertoires in COVID-19. TCRdb's copy holds only in-frame clones and misses some; the assay was immunoSEQ multiplex PCR. The sample holds hundreds of thousands of clones, roughly 90% seen once. Input material: PBMCs or T cells enriched from blood (not recorded which). The receptor set was obtained from a man aged 55 to 70 who had recovered from COVID-19.

This clone was observed a few times. The chain joins TRBV5-1 to TRBJ2-1; 7 nucleotides match TRBD1. J gave up 4 bases and V 4 bases, and 11 bases lay outside the gene matches. Germline V CDR1 and CDR2: SGHRS, YFSETQ. CDR3 length: 16 residues. CDR3 amino acids: CASSLAPTGQYNEQFF. The DNA for the CDR3 is TGCGCCAGCAGCCTGGCCCCGACAGGGCAGTACAATGAGCAGTTCTTC.

The chain combines TRBV7-9 with TRBJ2-1, with 7 bases aligning to TRBD2. The trim removed 5 bases at V and 0 bases at J, leaving 10 bases unmatched. This CDR3 is built from 17 residues. In germline, CDR1 is SEHNR, CDR2 FQNEAQ (reference sequence). The DNA for the CDR3 is TGTGCCAGCAGCGCGAAGAGCGGGGCCCCCTCCTACAATGAGCAGTTCTTC. It codes for CASSAKSGAPSYNEQFF.

This chain connects TRBV28 to TRBJ1-5; a possible D gene is TRBD1 (5 bases). V was cut by 2 bases and J by 7 bases, with 12 bases left in between. The germline V gene encodes CDR1 MDHEN and CDR2 SYDVKM. This CDR3 comprises 14 residues. The CDR3 DNA follows: TGTGCCAGCAGTTTAATCAGGGTTGGGCAGCCCCAGCATTTT. Amino acids: CASSLIRVGQPQHF.

This chain uses TRBV7-3 with TRBJ1-2; 8 nucleotides align to TRBD1. Germline V CDR1 and CDR2: SGHTA, FQGTGA. V shed 2 bases, J shed 6 bases, and the junction held 2 bases outside the gene matches. This CDR3 region has 13 residues. In DNA, the CDR3 is TGTGCCAGCAGCTTAGAGACAGGGGATGGCTACACCTTC. This translates into CASSLETGDGYTF.

This chain connects TRBV15 to TRBJ2-3; 10 bases agree with TRBD1. The length of the CDR3 is 17 residues. V lost 4 bases, J lost 4 bases, and 11 bases stayed unmatched. Germline-derived CDR1 and CDR2 are LNHNV and YYDKDF (reference sequence). The CDR3 loop reads CATSMTGGTIIADTQYF. CDR3 DNA: TGTGCCACCAGCATGACAGGGGGCACAATAATAGCAGATACGCAGTATTTT.

The V and J genes are TRBV29-1 and TRBJ1-2; a possible D gene is TRBD1 (5 bases). Trimming removed 0 bases from V and 7 bases from J, with 12 bases in between. The CDR3 contains 13 residues. Per the germline V gene, CDR1 is SQVTM and CDR2 is ANQGSEA. CDR3 region: CSVEDRGGSGYTF. CDR3 coding DNA: TGCAGCGTTGAAGATCGGGGGGGAAGTGGCTACACCTTC.

The chain carries TRBV7-9 and TRBJ2-5; D is ambiguous. The CDR3 length is 11 residues. The ends were cut back, 4 bases at V and 2 bases at J, with 2 bases in the middle. CDR1 and CDR2 from the germline V gene are SEHNR and FQNEAQ (reference sequence). CDR3 sequence: CASSSQETQYF. In DNA form, the CDR3 reads TGTGCCAGCAGCTCACAAGAGACCCAGTACTTC.

The rearrangement links TRBV11-2 to TRBJ1-2, with D perhaps matching TRBD1 (6 bases). The CDR3 sequence is 14 residues long. Trimming shortened V by 0 bases and J by 7 bases, and 12 bases separated the two germline ends. Per germline, CDR1 SGHAT and CDR2 FQNNGV. This chain's CDR3 is CASSLDLRGSGYTF. CDR3 DNA sequence: TGTGCCAGCAGCTTAGATCTCAGGGGATCTGGCTACACCTTC.

This chain connects TRBV11-3 to TRBJ2-7, with D possibly being TRBD2 (5 bases). Germline V gene sequence: CDR1 SGHNT, CDR2 YENEEA. CDR3 length equals 15 residues. Trimming took 6 bases from V and 0 from J, leaving 15 bases between them. Here the CDR3 reads CASRTSGPNSYEQYF. The CDR3 nucleotides are TGTGCCAGCAGGACAAGCGGCCCGAACTCCTACGAGCAGTACTTC. The variable domain in full, with the rest retrieved from reference TRBV11-3 and TRBJ2-7, is EAGVVQSPRYKIIEKKQPVAFWCNPISGHNTLYWYLQNLGQGPELLIRYENEEAVDDSQLPKDRFSAERLKGVDSTLKIQPAELGDSAVYLCASRTSGPNSYEQYFGPGTRLTVT.

The chain recombines TRBV6-5 with TRBJ1-5, with 7 bases aligning to TRBD1. The CDR3 contains 14 residues. Germline trimming cut 2 bases from V and 5 bases from J; bases unmatched to any gene: 3. Germline values: CDR1 MNHEY, CDR2 SVGAGI. The CDR3 coding sequence is TGTGCCAGCAGTTACACAGGGGTCCATCAGCCCCAGCATTTT. It yields the protein CASSYTGVHQPQHF.

This clone was detected only a few times. The chain recombines TRBV27 with TRBJ1-2; 7 nucleotides match TRBD1. Germline V CDR1 and CDR2: MNHEY, SMNVEV (reference sequence). Trimming at V came to 3 bases and at J to 4 bases, leaving 8 bases not matched to a gene. The CDR3 runs 15 residues. CDR3 sequence: CASSLRGTALYGYTF. CDR3 bases: TGTGCCAGCAGTTTGAGGGGGACAGCACTCTATGGCTACACCTTC.

V gene TRBV5-1 combines with J gene TRBJ2-1; 11 positions agree with TRBD2. The CDR3 totals 17 residues. V gave up 4 bases and J gave up 4 bases; unmatched junction bases: 10. The germline gives CDR1 SGHRS, CDR2 YFSETQ. As DNA, the CDR3 is TGCGCCAGCAGCGGGGGGAGACTAGCGGGGTTATACAATGAGCAGTTCTTC. Translating gives CASSGGRLAGLYNEQFF.

This chain links TRBV11-2 with TRBJ2-2; 8 nucleotides match TRBD2. The trim removed 8 bases at V and 6 bases at J, leaving 20 bases unmatched. In germline, CDR1 is SGHAT, CDR2 FQNNGV. The CDR3 has 18 residues. The CDR3 here is CASALRASGPWGSGELFF. The CDR3 DNA reads as TGTGCCAGCGCCTTAAGGGCTAGCGGGCCCTGGGGTTCCGGGGAGCTGTTTTTT.

CDR3 in amino acids: CASSPRSDRATNEKLFF. The DNA for the CDR3 is TGCGCCAGCAGCCCACGATCCGACAGGGCAACTAATGAAAAACTGTTTTTT. This sequence joins TRBV4-1 and TRBJ1-4, with 7 nucleotides matching TRBD1. Germline loops: CDR1 MGHRA, CDR2 YSYEKL. The V segment lost 4 bases and the J segment 0 bases; nucleotides outside the gene matches: 8. The CDR3 runs 17 residues.

The rearrangement joins TRBV12-1 to TRBJ1-6; TRBD1, as called in the table, went unchecked against the DNA. TRBV12-1 is noted as a pseudogene. This CDR3 contains 19 residues. CDR3 loop: CASSSNSSVGLKVASPLHF. The CDR3 nucleotides read TGTGCCAGCAGCTCTAACTCGAGTGTGGGGCTTAAGGTGGCTTCACCCCTCCACTTT.

The chain links TRBV27 to TRBJ2-7, with 10 bases fitting TRBD1. This CDR3 has 16 amino acids. Trimming at V came to 7 bases and at J to 0 bases, leaving 9 bases not matched to a gene. Germline-derived CDR1 and CDR2 are MNHEY and SMNVEV (reference sequence). The CDR3 spells CASKVGQGSSSYEQYF. The DNA of the CDR3 is TGTGCCAGCAAAGTGGGACAGGGGTCCTCCTCCTACGAGCAGTACTTC.

DNA for the CDR3: TGTGCCAGCAGTTACTTCGGGGTAAGCTACGAGCAGTACTTC. It is translated as CASSYFGVSYEQYF. This chain connects TRBV6-5 to TRBJ2-7; possible D gene TRBD2, 5 bases. Trimming took 1 base from V and 3 from J, leaving 10 bases between them. This CDR3 is built from 14 residues. Germline V gene data show CDR1 as MNHEY and CDR2 as SVGAGI.